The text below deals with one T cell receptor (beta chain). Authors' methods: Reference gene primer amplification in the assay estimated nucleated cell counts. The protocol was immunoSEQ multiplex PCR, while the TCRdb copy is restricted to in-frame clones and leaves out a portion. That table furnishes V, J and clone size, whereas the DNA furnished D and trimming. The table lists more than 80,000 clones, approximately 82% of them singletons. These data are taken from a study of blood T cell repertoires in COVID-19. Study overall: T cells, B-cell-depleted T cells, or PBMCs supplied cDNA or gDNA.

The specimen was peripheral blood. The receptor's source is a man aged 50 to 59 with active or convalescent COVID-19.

DNA of the CDR3: TGTGCCAGCAGCCCCTTAGGGGCAGGGAGGAAGACTGAAGCTTTCTTT. Protein sequence: CASSPLGAGRKTEAFF. This chain uses TRBV7-6 with TRBJ1-1; a weak D match, TRBD1 (5 bases). V was clipped by 5 bases and J by 5 bases, with 21 bases between them. The CDR3 covers 16 residues. The germline gives CDR1 SGHVS, CDR2 FNYEAQ.